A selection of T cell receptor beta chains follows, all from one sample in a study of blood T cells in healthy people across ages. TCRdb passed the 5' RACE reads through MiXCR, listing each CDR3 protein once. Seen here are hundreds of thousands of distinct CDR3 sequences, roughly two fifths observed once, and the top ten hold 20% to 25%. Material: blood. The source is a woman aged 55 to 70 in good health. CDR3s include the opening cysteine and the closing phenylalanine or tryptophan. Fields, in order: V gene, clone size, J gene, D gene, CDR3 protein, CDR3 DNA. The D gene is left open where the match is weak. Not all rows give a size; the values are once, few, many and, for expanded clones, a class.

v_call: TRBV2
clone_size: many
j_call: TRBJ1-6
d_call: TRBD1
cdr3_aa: CASIGDRVNSPLHF
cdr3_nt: TGTGCCAGCATCGGGGACAGGGTGAATTCACCCCTCCACTTT

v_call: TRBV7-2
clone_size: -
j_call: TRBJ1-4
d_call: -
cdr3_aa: CASSRTGSTNEKLFF
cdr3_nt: TGTGCCAGCAGTCGTACAGGGAGTACTAATGAAAAACTGTTTTTT

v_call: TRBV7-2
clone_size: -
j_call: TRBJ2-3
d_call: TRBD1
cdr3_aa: CASSLEDRVVIRYAYF
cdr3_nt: TGTGCCAGCAGCTTAGAGGACAGGGTGGTGATCAGATACGCGTATTTT

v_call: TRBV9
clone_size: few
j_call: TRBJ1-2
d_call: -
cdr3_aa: CASRASARYGYTF
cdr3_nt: TGTGCCAGCAGAGCGAGCGCACGGTATGGCTACACCTTC

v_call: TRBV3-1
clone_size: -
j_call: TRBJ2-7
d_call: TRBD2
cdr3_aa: CASSRSGGPSYEQYF
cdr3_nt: TGTGCCAGCAGTCGTAGCGGGGGGCCCTCCTACGAGCAGTACTTC

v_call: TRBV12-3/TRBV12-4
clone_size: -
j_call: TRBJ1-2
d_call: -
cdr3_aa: CASSFSLGVGGYTF
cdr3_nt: TGTGCCAGCAGTTTTTCCCTAGGAGTAGGCGGCTACACCTTC

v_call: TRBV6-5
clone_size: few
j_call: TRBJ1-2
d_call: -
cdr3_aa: CASRADGNYGYTF
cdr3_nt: TGTGCCAGCAGAGCCGACGGAAACTATGGCTACACCTTC

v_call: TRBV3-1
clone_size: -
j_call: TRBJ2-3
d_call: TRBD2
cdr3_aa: CASSQEGVSGNTDTQYF
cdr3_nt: TGTGCCAGCAGCCAGGAAGGGGTTAGCGGGAATACAGATACGCAGTATTTT

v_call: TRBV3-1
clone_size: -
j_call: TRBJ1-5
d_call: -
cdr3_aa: CASSQGGKGNQPQHF
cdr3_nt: TGTGCCAGCAGCCAAGGCGGTAAGGGGAATCAGCCCCAGCATTTT

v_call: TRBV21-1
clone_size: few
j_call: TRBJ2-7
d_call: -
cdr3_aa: CASSNRAEGEQYF
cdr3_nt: TGTGCCAGCAGCAACCGGGCCGAGGGCGAGCAGTACTTC

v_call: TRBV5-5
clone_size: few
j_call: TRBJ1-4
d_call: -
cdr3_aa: CASSLDTATNEKLFF
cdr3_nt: TGTGCCAGCAGCTTGGACACTGCAACTAATGAAAAACTGTTTTTT

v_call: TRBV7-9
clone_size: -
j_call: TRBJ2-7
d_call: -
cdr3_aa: CASSQGEAYEQYF
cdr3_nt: TGTGCCAGCAGCCAGGGGGAGGCCTACGAGCAGTACTTC

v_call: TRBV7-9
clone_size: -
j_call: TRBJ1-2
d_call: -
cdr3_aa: CASSQRNLPGYTF
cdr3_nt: TGTGCCAGCAGCCAAAGGAACCTGCCTGGCTACACCTTC

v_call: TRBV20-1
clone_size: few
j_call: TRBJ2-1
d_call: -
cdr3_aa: CSASPRRWDEQFF
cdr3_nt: TGCAGTGCTAGTCCGCGGAGATGGGATGAGCAGTTCTTC

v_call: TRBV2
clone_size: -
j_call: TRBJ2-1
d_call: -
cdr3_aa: CASNSHAPLNEQFF
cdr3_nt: TGTGCCAGCAACTCACATGCCCCCCTCAATGAGCAGTTCTTC

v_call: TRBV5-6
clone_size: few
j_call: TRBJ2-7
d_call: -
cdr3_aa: CASSSGTGTQPYEQYF
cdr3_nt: TGTGCCAGCAGCTCGGGGACCGGGACACAACCCTACGAGCAGTACTTC

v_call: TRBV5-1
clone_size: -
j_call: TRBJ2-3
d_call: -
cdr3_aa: CASSFSEGRDTQYF
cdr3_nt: TGCGCCAGCAGCTTCTCAGAGGGGCGAGATACGCAGTATTTT

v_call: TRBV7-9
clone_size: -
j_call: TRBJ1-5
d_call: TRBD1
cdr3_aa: CASRAGGRGNQPQHF
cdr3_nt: TGTGCCAGCAGAGCAGGGGGCCGAGGCAATCAGCCCCAGCATTTT

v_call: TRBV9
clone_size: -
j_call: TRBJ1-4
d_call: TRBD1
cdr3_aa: CASSGRTGGEKLFF
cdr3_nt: TGTGCCAGCAGCGGACGGACAGGGGGCGAAAAACTGTTTTTT

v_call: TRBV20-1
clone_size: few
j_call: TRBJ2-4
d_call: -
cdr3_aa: CSAWTDIAKNIQYF
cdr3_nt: TGCAGTGCTTGGACGGATATAGCCAAAAACATTCAGTACTTC

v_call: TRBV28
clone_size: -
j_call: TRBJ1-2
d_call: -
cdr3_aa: CASSPERDGYGYTF
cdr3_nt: TGTGCCAGCAGTCCTGAAAGGGACGGCTATGGCTACACCTTC

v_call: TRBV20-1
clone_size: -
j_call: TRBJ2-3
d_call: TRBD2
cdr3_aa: CSASRLAETGDTQYF
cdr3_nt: TGCAGTGCTAGTAGGCTAGCGGAAACGGGAGATACGCAGTATTTT

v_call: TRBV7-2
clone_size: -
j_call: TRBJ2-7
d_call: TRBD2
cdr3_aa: CASSSGLAGTYF
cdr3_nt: TGTGCCAGCAGCTCGGGACTAGCGGGAACGTACTTC

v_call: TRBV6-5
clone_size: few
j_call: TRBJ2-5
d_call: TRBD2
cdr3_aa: CASSPSAGGRSETQYF
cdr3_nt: TGTGCCAGCAGCCCCTCAGCGGGAGGCCGGTCAGAGACCCAGTACTTC

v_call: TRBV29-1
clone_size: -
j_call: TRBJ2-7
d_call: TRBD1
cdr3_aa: CSVHGQGTGEQYF
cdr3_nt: TGCAGCGTCCATGGACAGGGAACTGGCGAGCAGTACTTC

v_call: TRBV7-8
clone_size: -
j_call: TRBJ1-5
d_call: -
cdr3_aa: CASSVADGQPQHF
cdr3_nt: TGTGCCAGCAGCGTAGCGGACGGACAGCCCCAGCATTTT

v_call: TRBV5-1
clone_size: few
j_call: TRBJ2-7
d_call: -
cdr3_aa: CASSLVAGTGHEQYF
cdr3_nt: TGCGCCAGCAGCTTGGTGGCGGGAACTGGCCACGAGCAGTACTTC

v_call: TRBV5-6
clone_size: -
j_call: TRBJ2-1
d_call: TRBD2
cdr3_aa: CASSWPGWGGDNEQFF
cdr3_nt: TGTGCCAGCAGCTGGCCGGGGTGGGGAGGGGACAATGAGCAGTTCTTC

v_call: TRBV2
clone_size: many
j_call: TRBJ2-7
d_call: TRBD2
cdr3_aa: CASRPGTSGFSYEQYF
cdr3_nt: TGTGCCAGCAGGCCCGGGACTAGCGGATTCTCCTACGAGCAGTACTTC

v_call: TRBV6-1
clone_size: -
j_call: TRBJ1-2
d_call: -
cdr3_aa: CASRRSGTEGGYTF
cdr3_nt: TGTGCCAGCAGACGCTCCGGGACGGAGGGGGGCTACACCTTC

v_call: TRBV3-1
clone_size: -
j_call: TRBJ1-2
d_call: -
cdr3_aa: CASSEGGRTYGYTF
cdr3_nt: TGTGCCAGCAGCGAGGGAGGGAGAACATATGGCTACACCTTC

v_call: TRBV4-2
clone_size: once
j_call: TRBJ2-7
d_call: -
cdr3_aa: CASSQGSPRSYNEQYF
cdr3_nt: TGTGCCAGCAGCCAAGGGAGCCCCCGCTCCTACAATGAGCAGTACTTC

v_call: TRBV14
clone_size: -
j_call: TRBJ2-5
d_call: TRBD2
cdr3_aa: CTSSQGRVAGGPHNEQYF
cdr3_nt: TGTACCAGCAGCCAAGGGAGGGTAGCGGGAGGGCCACACAATGAGCAGTACTTC

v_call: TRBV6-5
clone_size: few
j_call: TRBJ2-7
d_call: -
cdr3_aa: CASSSQAAPLTYEQYF
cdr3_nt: TGTGCCAGCAGCTCCCAAGCAGCCCCATTAACCTACGAGCAGTACTTC

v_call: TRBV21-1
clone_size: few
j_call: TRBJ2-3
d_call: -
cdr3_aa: CASSKDFRVPTSGMGDTQYF
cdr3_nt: TGTGCCAGCAGCAAAGACTTTCGAGTCCCGACTAGCGGGATGGGAGATACGCAGTATTTT